The 23 T cell receptor beta chains given below trace back to one sample, sequenced in a study of blood T cell repertoires in COVID-19. The repertoire was sequenced with immunoSEQ multiplex PCR; TCRdb's copy has only in-frame clones and lacks some. This table holds 70,000 to 80,000 clones, 86% found once. The sequenced sample was peripheral blood. The origin of the receptors is an elderly man in a cohort sampled during active COVID-19.

The J gene is TRBJ1-5, the V gene TRBV5-8; the D is unclear. V was pared by 4 bases and J by 15 bases, with 20 bases between. Per the germline V gene, CDR1 is SGHTS and CDR2 is YDEGEE. This CDR3 contains 13 residues. In DNA, the CDR3 is TGTGCCAGCAGCCACCCCGACATGGTACTCGGGCATTTT. Amino acid sequence: CASSHPDMVLGHF.

This clone was seen once. The J gene is TRBJ1-5, the V gene TRBV5-6; 12 bases align to TRBD1. V was clipped by 3 bases and J by 4 bases; unmatched bases: 2. This CDR3 region has 15 residues. Germline V gene lookup returns CDR1 SGHDT and CDR2 YYEEEE. CDR3 coding DNA: TGTGCCAGCAGCTGGGGACAGGGGGCGAATCAGCCCCAGCATTTT. It encodes CASSWGQGANQPQHF.

This clone was detected only once. J is TRBJ2-7 and V is TRBV18; tentatively, D is TRBD1 (6 bases). V lost 3 bases to trimming and J lost 2 bases, with 8 bases between them. CDR1 and CDR2 (germline): KGHSH, LQKENI. CDR3 length equals 13 residues. The CDR3 is CASSPTGAYEQYV. As DNA, the CDR3 is TGTGCCAGCTCACCGACAGGAGCCTACGAGCAGTACGTC.

The rearrangement uses TRBV5-1 and TRBJ1-1; TRBD1 might be the D (6 bases). This CDR3 is built from 13 residues. Trimming took off 3 bases at V and 2 bases at J, with 8 bases between the two ends. CDR1 is SGHRS, CDR2 YFSETQ, per germline. CDR3 DNA sequence: TGCGCCAGCAGCTCAGGGGAAAACACTGAAGCTTTCTTT. It yields the protein CASSSGENTEAFF.

The chain couples TRBV24-1 to TRBJ2-3; D may be TRBD1 (6 bases). The CDR3 extends over 16 amino acids. The V end lost 3 bases, the J end lost 0 bases, and 12 bases lay between the germline ends. CDR1 and CDR2 from the germline V gene are KGHDR and SFDVKD. CDR3 amino acids: CATSDPGTSSTDTQYF. CDR3 bases: TGTGCCACCAGTGATCCTGGGACATCTAGCACAGATACGCAGTATTTT.

V gene TRBV19 combines with J gene TRBJ2-2, with D possibly matching TRBD2 (7 bases). Deletions cut 1 base from V and 7 bases from J, with 19 bases between. Per germline, CDR1 LNHDA and CDR2 SQIVND (reference sequence). The length of the CDR3 is 17 residues. The CDR3 reads CASSIAQGGGRGGELFF. The CDR3 DNA follows: TGTGCCAGTAGTATAGCTCAAGGGGGGGGCCGAGGCGGGGAGCTGTTTTTT.

The chain employs TRBV18 and TRBJ2-1; D is undetermined. CDR1 is KGHSH and CDR2 is LQKENI in the germline V gene. The CDR3 consists of 14 residues. Deletions cut 1 base from V and 3 bases from J, with 7 bases between. Here the CDR3 reads CASSPLNNYNEQFF. The CDR3, as DNA: TGTGCCAGCTCACCACTCAACAACTACAATGAGCAGTTCTTC.

This chain connects TRBV11-3 to TRBJ1-5; D is possibly TRBD1 (5 bases). The CDR3 length is 20 residues. Germline assignment: CDR1 SGHNT and CDR2 YENEEA. Trimming removed 5 bases at V and 1 base at J, with 27 bases between. CDR3 residues: CASSGGKVHGGKGSNQPQHF. The CDR3 DNA reads as TGTGCCAGCAGCGGTGGAAAGGTACATGGAGGGAAGGGGAGCAATCAGCCCCAGCATTTT.

This clone turned up a few times. The chain uses TRBV5-1 and TRBJ2-5; 8 positions match TRBD2. Germline V gene data show CDR1 as SGHRS and CDR2 as YFSETQ. V dropped 0 bases and J dropped 3; count of bases not matched to a gene: 13. The length of the CDR3 is 18 residues. As DNA, the CDR3 is TGCGCCAGCAGCTTGGTTGCGGGGGGCTCACCGACTAAAGAGACCCAGTACTTC. Its translation: CASSLVAGGSPTKETQYF.

This clone turned up a few times. The chain recombines TRBV20-1 with TRBJ2-7; D call uncertain. The CDR3 runs 11 residues. V lost 4 bases and J 4 bases, leaving 8 bases between the germline ends. CDR1 and CDR2 from the germline V gene are DFQATT and SNEGSKA (reference sequence). CDR3 nucleotide sequence: TGCAGTGCTAATTTAGTATACGAGCAGTACTTC. This gives the protein CSANLVYEQYF.

The V gene is TRBV9, the J gene TRBJ2-7; a possible D gene is TRBD1 (6 bases). V lost 0 bases to trimming and J lost 2 bases, with 12 bases between them. CDR3 size: 15 residues. Germline loops: CDR1 SGDLS, CDR2 YYNGEE. CDR3 bases: TGTGCCAGCAGCGTAGGACAGGTCGAGACCTACGAGCAGTACTTC. This encodes CASSVGQVETYEQYF.

The chain combines TRBV6-2 or TRBV6-3 with TRBJ1-2; D remains ambiguous. The V end was cut by 3 bases, the J end by 2 bases, with 22 bases between. CDR1 and CDR2 (germline): MNHEY, SVGEGT. The CDR3 has 18 amino acids. CDR3 DNA sequence: TGTGCCAGCAGTTATCGTGTTCGGGCGGGCGGAAAAAACTATGGCTACACCTTC. As protein: CASSYRVRAGGKNYGYTF.

V and J are TRBV5-5 and TRBJ2-5; TRBD2 matches at 14 bases. Trimming took 4 bases from V and 1 from J; bases not matched to a gene: 3. Per the germline V gene, CDR1 is SGHKS and CDR2 is YYEKEE (reference sequence). CDR3 length: 16 amino acids. For the CDR3, the DNA is TGTGCCAGCAGCATCGGACTAGCGGGGGGCCAAGAGACCCAGTACTTC. It specifies CASSIGLAGGQETQYF.

The V call is TRBV7-2, the J call TRBJ1-2, with D tentatively TRBD1 (5 bases). Deletions cut 1 base from V and 6 bases from J, with 12 bases between. The CDR3 totals 14 residues. The germline gives CDR1 SGHTA, CDR2 FQGNSA. The CDR3 loop reads CASSLGRDLHGYTF. CDR3 nucleotides: TGTGCCAGCAGCTTAGGCAGGGATCTCCATGGCTACACCTTC. The full variable domain, with the rest looked up from reference TRBV7-2 and TRBJ1-2, is GAGVSQSPSNKVTEKGKDVELRCDPISGHTALYWYRQSLGQGLEFLIYFQGNSAPDKSGLPSDRFSAERTGGSVSTLTIQRTQQEDSAVYLCASSLGRDLHGYTFGSGTRLTVV.

V and J are TRBV11-3 and TRBJ2-5; D uncertain. There are 14 residues in the CDR3. V lost 1 base to trimming and J lost 3 bases, with 9 bases between them. Germline loops: CDR1 SGHNT, CDR2 YENEEA. The CDR3 sequence is CASSLGFQKETQYF. CDR3 in DNA: TGTGCCAGCAGCTTAGGGTTCCAGAAAGAGACCCAGTACTTC.

This clone came up a few times. The chain links TRBV5-1 to TRBJ2-7; TRBD1 might be the D (5 bases). Germline V lookup: CDR1 SGHRS, CDR2 YFSETQ. Trimming removed 4 bases at V and 5 bases at J, with 22 bases between. This CDR3 comprises 16 residues. CDR3 sequence reads: CASSPEGRVWSNEQYV. The CDR3 DNA follows: TGCGCCAGCAGCCCGGAAGGCAGGGTCTGGTCGAACGAGCAGTACGTC.

The rearrangement uses TRBV6-2 or TRBV6-3 and TRBJ1-5; 7 bases align to TRBD1. CDR1 and CDR2 (germline): MNHEY, SVGEGT. Trimming cost V 6 bases and J 7 bases; bases outside gene matches: 6. The CDR3 is 13 residues long. CDR3 in amino acids: CASSRQGWQPQHF. In DNA form, the CDR3 reads TGTGCCAGCAGCCGACAGGGTTGGCAGCCCCAGCATTTT.

The V call is TRBV6-1, the J call TRBJ2-1; 9 bases line up with TRBD1. From germline, CDR1 is MNHNS and CDR2 SASEGT. This CDR3 has 13 amino acids. V lost 11 bases to trimming and J lost 5 bases; unmatched junction nucleotides: 7. For the CDR3, the DNA is TGTGCCGGACGGGACAGGGAGGACAATGAGCAGTTCTTC. This translates into CAGRDREDNEQFF.

This chain connects TRBV7-9 to TRBJ2-5; 8 bases align to TRBD2. This CDR3 contains 16 residues. Germline V CDR1 and CDR2: SEHNR, FQNEAQ (reference sequence). Germline trimming cut 5 bases from V and 1 base from J; bases unmatched to any gene: 9. DNA for the CDR3: TGTGCCAGCAGCCCCCCGGAGACTAGCGCCCAAGAGACCCAGTACTTC. It yields the protein CASSPPETSAQETQYF.

The chain employs TRBV5-8 and TRBJ1-5; 8 bases match TRBD1. The CDR3 totals 14 residues. Per germline, CDR1 SGHTS and CDR2 YDEGEE. The V gene end was trimmed by 0 bases and the J gene end by 7 bases; junction bases not matched to a gene: 3. The CDR3 sequence: CASSLDRGFQPQHF. The CDR3 DNA reads as TGTGCCAGCAGCTTGGACAGGGGGTTCCAGCCCCAGCATTTT.

The chain links TRBV2 to TRBJ1-1; no reliable D call. V was shortened by 3 bases and J by 1 base, with 9 bases between the two germline ends. Germline CDR1 and CDR2: SNHLY and FYNNEI. The CDR3 runs 14 residues. CDR3 in amino acids: CASSEEVSNTEAFF. The CDR3 DNA reads TGTGCCAGCAGTGAGGAGGTTTCGAACACTGAAGCTTTCTTT.

In its sample, this clone was seen once. This sample includes further DNA sequences coding for the same CDR3. The chain uses TRBV6-1 and TRBJ2-7; perhaps TRBD2 as D (5 bases). Germline V gene data show CDR1 as MNHNS and CDR2 as SASEGT. This CDR3 region has 13 residues. The CDR3 sequence is CASSERVTYEQYV. In nucleotides, the CDR3 is TGTGCCAGCAGTGAGCGGGTAACTTACGAGCAATACGTC.

The chain recombines TRBV5-1 with TRBJ1-2, with D possibly matching TRBD1 (5 bases). The germline V and J ends were trimmed by 2 bases and 6 bases, with 14 bases remaining between them. The length of the CDR3 is 14 residues. Germline V gene lookup returns CDR1 SGHRS and CDR2 YFSETQ. CDR3 loop: CASSLGGQLNGYTF. The CDR3 bases are TGCGCCAGCAGCTTAGGTGGACAATTGAATGGCTACACCTTC.